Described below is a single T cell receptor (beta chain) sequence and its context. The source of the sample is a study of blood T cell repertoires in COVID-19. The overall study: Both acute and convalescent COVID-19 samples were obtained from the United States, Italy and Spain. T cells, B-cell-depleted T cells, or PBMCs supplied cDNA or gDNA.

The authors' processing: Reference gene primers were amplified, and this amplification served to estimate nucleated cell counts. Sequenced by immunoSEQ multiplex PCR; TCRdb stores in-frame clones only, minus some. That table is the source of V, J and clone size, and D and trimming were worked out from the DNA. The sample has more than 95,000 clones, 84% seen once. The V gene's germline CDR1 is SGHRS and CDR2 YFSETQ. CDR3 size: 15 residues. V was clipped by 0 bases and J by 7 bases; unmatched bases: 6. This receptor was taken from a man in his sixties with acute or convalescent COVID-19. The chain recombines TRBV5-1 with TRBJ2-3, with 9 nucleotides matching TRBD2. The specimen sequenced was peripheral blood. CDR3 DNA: TGCGCCAGCAGCTTGGTAGCGGGAGACGACCATACGCAGTATTTT. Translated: CASSLVAGDDHTQYF.